This T cell receptor (beta chain) was identified in a study of brain metastases from non-small cell lung cancer. Whole-study findings and limits: T-cell infiltration was lower in brain metastases than primaries (P < 0.001).

CDR1 and CDR2 from the germline V gene are SGHRS and YFSETQ. The CDR3 runs 16 residues. V was pared by 2 bases and J by 0 bases, with 12 bases between. As regards this clone: Its specificity is not known.

Profiling relied on immunoSEQ multiplex PCR, and the TCRdb table lists in-frame clones only, not all of them. The sample contains some 1,900 clones, about 90% of which appear only once. The specimen sequenced was primary lung tumor tissue. The sequence was obtained from a donor over 35 with non-small cell lung cancer. This sequence joins TRBV5-1 and TRBJ2-4; possibly TRBD2 for D (5 bases). This chain's CDR3 is CASSLEERLAKNIQYF. CDR3 coding DNA: TGCGCCAGCAGCTTAGAAGAGCGGCTAGCCAAAAACATTCAGTACTTC.